This passage covers 12 T cell receptor beta chains from one sample sequenced in a study of T cells in women clearing cervical HPV infection. Libraries were prepared by immunoSEQ multiplex PCR; TCRdb keeps only in-frame clonotypes and omits some of them. There are fewer than 15,000 clones in the sample, with approximately 9.3% held by the top ten. Sequencing input: blood buffy coat. These receptors were collected from a woman aged 18-70 years with a cervical HPV16 infection that either progressed to CIN3+ or cleared (not recorded which).

A remark on this clone: The read ends 3 residues shy of where the CDR3 ends; the end is completed using the germline J gene. The V gene is TRBV12-3 or TRBV12-4, the J gene TRBJ2-2; the D gene is possibly TRBD1 (6 bases). Trimming took 7 bases from V and 5 from J, leaving 8 bases between them. This CDR3 comprises 12 residues. CDR3 DNA, as far as it was read: TGTGCCAGCACCACAGGGACCGGGGAG. This sequence encodes CASTTGTGE. The full CDR3 protein is CASTTGTGELFF.

This clone is deemed medium-sized (0.01 to 0.1%) by its frequency. The read comes to an end 3 residues before the CDR3 does, leaving the germline J gene to fill in the end. The chain recombines TRBV20-1 with TRBJ2-5; TRBD2 agrees at 10 bases. Germline V gives CDR1 DFQATT, CDR2 SNEGSKA (reference sequence). The length of the CDR3 is 14 residues. With 3 bases clipped from V and 3 bases from J, the junction kept 4 bases outside the gene matches. Partial CDR3 DNA: TGCAGTGCTAGGAGCGGGGGGGCGGAAGAGACC. Translating gives CSARSGGAEET. The entire CDR3 protein is CSARSGGAEETQYF.

For this clone: The read ends 3 residues before the CDR3 terminus; that terminus is restored from the germline J gene. This chain joins TRBV9 and TRBJ1-3; TRBD1 matches at 7 bases. The germline CDR1 and CDR2 sequences are SGDLS and YYNGEE. V lost 3 bases, J lost 4 bases, and 4 bases stayed unmatched. The CDR3 contains 14 residues. The CDR3: CASSATGQGNTIYF. The covered CDR3 bases are TGTGCCAGCAGCGCGACGGGACAGGGAAACACC.

About this clone: From the germline J gene comes the end of the CDR3, since the read stops 3 residues before it. V and J are TRBV4-1 and TRBJ2-3, with 7 bases aligning to TRBD1. V gave up 3 bases and J gave up 3 bases; unmatched junction bases: 9. Per germline, CDR1 MGHRA and CDR2 YSYEKL. The CDR3 spans 16 residues. The part of the CDR3 DNA that was read is TGCGCCAGCAGCCACTCAGACAGGGCCCCTACAGATACG. It specifies CASSHSDRAPTDT. The complete CDR3 reads CASSHSDRAPTDTQYF.

CDR3 protein: CASNRQGAGEKLFF. The covered CDR3 bases are TGTGCCAGCAACCGACAGGGGGCGGGTGAAAAA. The V and J genes are TRBV2 and TRBJ1-4; TRBD1 agrees at 10 bases. The read stops 3 residues short of the end of the CDR3; the missing end is completed from the germline J gene. Germline lookup yields CDR1 SNHLY and CDR2 FYNNEI. The J segment lost 7 bases and the V segment lost 7 bases, leaving 6 bases of the junction unmatched. The CDR3 is made up of 14 amino acids.

This clone is classed as medium-sized by frequency. The CDR3 end falls 3 residues outside the read, so it is completed with the germline J gene. This sequence joins TRBV30 and TRBJ2-3, with a weak D call TRBD1 (5 bases). Germline V gives CDR1 GTSNPN, CDR2 SVGIG (reference sequence). This CDR3 is 14 amino acids long. With 1 base removed from V and 1 base from J, the gap between germline ends came to 9 bases. The part of the CDR3 DNA that was read is TGTGCCTGGAGTGGGGGCCACGGCACAGATACG. Its protein product is CAWSGGHGTDT. The CDR3 in full is CAWSGGHGTDTQYF.

About this clone itself: With the read ending 3 residues before the CDR3 end, the germline J gene is used to fill in that end. This chain uses TRBV7-2 with TRBJ1-2, with D tentatively TRBD1 (6 bases). CDR1 and CDR2 (germline): SGHTA, FQGNSA. The CDR3 spans 15 residues. Trimming removed 1 base from V and 1 base from J, with 10 bases in between. The CDR3 sequence: CASSLGGTINYGYTF. CDR3 DNA (partial): TGTGCCAGCAGCTTAGGGGGGACAATTAACTATGGC.

For this clone: The missing CDR3 end, 3 residues past where the read stops, is filled in from the germline J gene. This chain links TRBV2 with TRBJ2-1, with 9 bases aligning to TRBD2. The CDR3 extends over 16 amino acids. V lost 3 bases, J lost 3 bases, and 6 bases stayed unmatched. In germline, CDR1 is SNHLY, CDR2 FYNNEI. The chain's CDR3 is CASSEKAGGNYNEQFF. CDR3 DNA, as far as it was read: TGTGCCAGCAGTGAGAAAGCGGGGGGTAACTACAATGAG. Full variable domain (rest looked up from reference TRBV2 and TRBJ2-1): EPEVTQTPSHQVTQMGQEVILRCVPISNHLYFYWYRQILGQKVEFLVSFYNNEISEKSEIFDDQFSVERPDGSNFTLKIRSTKLEDSAMYFCASSEKAGGNYNEQFFGPGTRLTVL.

A word on this clone: The read comes to an end 3 residues before the CDR3 does, leaving the germline J gene to fill in the end. The chain uses TRBV19 and TRBJ1-4; D is unclear. V was trimmed by 4 bases and J by 2 bases, leaving 11 bases between them. Germline values: CDR1 LNHDA, CDR2 SQIVND (reference sequence). The CDR3 runs to 15 residues. CDR3 residues: CASSTKGLTNEKLFF. The sequenced part of the CDR3 DNA is TGTGCCAGTAGTACAAAAGGGCTGACTAATGAAAAA.

To note about this clone: The read terminates 3 residues ahead of where the CDR3 ends, so the germline J gene completes it. The chain couples TRBV29-1 to TRBJ2-7, with 10 bases lining up with TRBD1. V dropped 0 bases and J dropped 3; count of bases not matched to a gene: 8. CDR3 length: 16 residues. Germline V gives CDR1 SQVTM, CDR2 ANQGSEA. CDR3 sequence: CSVEDGDRGADYEQYF. Incomplete CDR3 DNA: TGCAGCGTTGAAGATGGGGACAGGGGCGCCGACTACGAG.

A word on this clone: The read is 3 residues too short to cover the CDR3 end, so that end is filled in from the germline J gene. The rearrangement joins TRBV18 to TRBJ2-3, with TRBD1 matching 7 bases. This CDR3 region has 16 residues. Losses at the gene ends were 2 bases for V and 4 bases for J; bases not matched to a gene: 9. Germline values: CDR1 KGHSH, CDR2 LQKENI. The CDR3 here is CASSPTGAIVADTQYF. CDR3 bases read: TGTGCCAGCTCACCAACAGGGGCCATTGTGGCAGATACG. The complete variable domain, with remaining parts taken from reference TRBV18 and TRBJ2-3, reads NAGVMQNPRHLVRRRGQEARLRCSPMKGHSHVYWYRQLPEEGLKFMVYLQKENIIDESGMPKERFSAEFPKEGPSILRIQQVVRGDSAAYFCASSPTGAIVADTQYFGPGTRLTVL.

As for this clone: The sequence runs out 3 residues before the end of the CDR3; the remainder is reconstructed from the germline J gene. The chain employs TRBV7-2 and TRBJ1-5; perhaps TRBD1 as D (5 bases). The length of the CDR3 is 15 residues. The germline V gene has CDR1 SGHTA and CDR2 FQGNSA. V lost 4 bases to trimming and J lost 4 bases, with 14 bases between them. The CDR3 DNA, read in part, is TGTGCCAGCAGCTCAATACCGGGGGGGAATCAGCCC. Translation gives CASSSIPGGNQP. The complete CDR3 sequence is CASSSIPGGNQPQHF.